These T cell receptor beta chains were read from a single sample in a study of post-analysis software for immune sequencing data. TCRdb called the PCR reads again in MiXCR, with one record for every CDR3 protein. The sample has 750,000 to 950,000 distinct CDR3 sequences, roughly 58% seen once. The sample comprised blood. The receptors shown here come from a girl aged 5-17 years with multiple sclerosis. Both conserved end residues are part of each CDR3. D genes are given only for firm matches. Rows give clone size only sometimes, using once, few, many, or a class for an expanded clone.

CDR3: CASSLVRGGGSTDTQYF; DNA: TGCGCCAGCAGCTTGGTACGGGGGGGCGGGAGCACAGATACGCAGTATTTT; J: TRBJ2-3; D: TRBD2; V: TRBV5-1; size: .
CDR3: CASNFPEHNSQETQYF; DNA: TGTGCCAGCAATTTCCCCGAACACAACAGCCAAGAGACCCAGTACTTC; J: TRBJ2-5; D: .; V: TRBV21-1; size: .
CDR3: CSASLLVYNEQFF; DNA: TGCAGTGCTAGCTTACTAGTATACAATGAGCAGTTCTTC; J: TRBJ2-1; D: .; V: TRBV20-1; size: .
CDR3: CASSLALSGLTDTQYF; DNA: TGCGCCAGCAGCTTGGCTCTGTCGGGACTCACAGATACGCAGTATTTT; J: TRBJ2-3; D: .; V: TRBV5-1; size: .
CDR3: CASSPAPGGYEQYF; DNA: TGCGCCAGCAGCCCCGCCCCGGGAGGTTACGAGCAGTACTTC; J: TRBJ2-7; D: TRBD2; V: TRBV5-1; size: once
CDR3: CASSLTPTGMTTEAFF; DNA: TGTGCCAGCAGCTTAACGCCGACAGGGATGACCACTGAAGCTTTCTTT; J: TRBJ1-1; D: TRBD1; V: TRBV7-3; size: few
CDR3: CASSPDSGTIIYEQYF; DNA: TGTGCCAGCAGCCCTGATAGTGGGACAATCATTTACGAGCAGTACTTC; J: TRBJ2-7; D: .; V: TRBV7-2; size: few
CDR3: CAVKGGVEETQYF; DNA: TGTGCCGTCAAGGGGGGGGTGGAAGAGACCCAGTACTTC; J: TRBJ2-5; D: .; V: TRBV6-6; size: .
CDR3: CSARRDRGQEQPQHF; DNA: TGCAGTGCTAGAAGGGACAGGGGGCAAGAACAGCCCCAGCATTTT; J: TRBJ1-5; D: TRBD1; V: TRBV20-1; size: .
CDR3: CASSGPGQPYEQYF; DNA: TGCGCCAGCAGCGGCCCTGGACAGCCCTACGAGCAGTACTTC; J: TRBJ2-7; D: .; V: TRBV5-1; size: .
CDR3: CASSQIDGNQPQHF; DNA: TGTGCCAGCAGCCAAATCGACGGCAATCAGCCCCAGCATTTT; J: TRBJ1-5; D: .; V: TRBV7-9; size: .
CDR3: CSATSDYEQYF; DNA: TGCAGTGCTACCTCCGACTACGAGCAGTACTTC; J: TRBJ2-7; D: .; V: TRBV20-1; size: .
CDR3: CASRSISSYEQYF; DNA: TGCGCCAGCAGAAGTATCAGCTCCTACGAGCAGTACTTC; J: TRBJ2-7; D: .; V: TRBV5-1; size: .
CDR3: CSVERGTGVYGYTF; DNA: TGCAGCGTTGAAAGGGGGACGGGGGTCTATGGCTACACCTTC; J: TRBJ1-2; D: .; V: TRBV29-1; size: many
CDR3: CASSESGGRTGELFF; DNA: TGCGCCAGCAGTGAGTCCGGGGGCAGGACCGGGGAGCTGTTTTTT; J: TRBJ2-2; D: .; V: TRBV10-1; size: .
CDR3: CSARLGSTTIHEQYF; DNA: TGCAGTGCTAGGTTAGGCTCAACTACCATCCACGAGCAGTACTTC; J: TRBJ2-7; D: .; V: TRBV20-1; size: few
CDR3: CASSYGGVGGAKSEQFF; DNA: TGTGCCAGCAGTTACGGTGGGGTCGGGGGGGCTAAAAGTGAGCAGTTCTTC; J: TRBJ2-1; D: TRBD2; V: TRBV6-6; size: few
CDR3: CASSSLAGGDYEQYF; DNA: TGTGCCAGCAGTTCTCTAGCGGGTGGGGACTACGAGCAGTACTTC; J: TRBJ2-7; D: TRBD2; V: TRBV27; size: many
CDR3: CASSNRVGTDTQYF; DNA: TGTGCCAGCAGCAACAGGGTCGGGACAGATACGCAGTATTTT; J: TRBJ2-3; D: .; V: TRBV7-9; size: .
CDR3: CASSLVAGVGETQYF; DNA: TGTGCCAGTAGTCTGGTAGCGGGAGTGGGGGAGACCCAGTACTTC; J: TRBJ2-5; D: TRBD2; V: TRBV19; size: few
CDR3: CASSAGTAYEQYF; DNA: TGCGCCAGCAGCGCCGGGACAGCCTACGAGCAGTACTTC; J: TRBJ2-7; D: TRBD1; V: TRBV5-1; size: .
CDR3: CASSNTRGGQETQYF; DNA: TGTGCCAGCAGCAACACCAGGGGAGGGCAAGAGACCCAGTACTTC; J: TRBJ2-5; D: .; V: TRBV7-8; size: .
CDR3: CASSQDLSRGDEQFF; DNA: TGCGCCAGCAGCCAAGATCTGAGCCGGGGGGATGAGCAGTTCTTC; J: TRBJ2-1; D: TRBD2; V: TRBV4-1; size: few
CDR3: CASGFSQGADANYGYTF; DNA: TGTGCTAGTGGTTTTTCACAGGGAGCAGATGCTAACTATGGCTACACCTTC; J: TRBJ1-2; D: .; V: TRBV12-5; size: .
CDR3: CASSPQGRVRDEQYF; DNA: TGTGCCAGCTCACCACAGGGCAGGGTAAGAGACGAGCAGTACTTC; J: TRBJ2-7; D: .; V: TRBV18; size: .
CDR3: CASSLAEGNIQYF; DNA: TGCGCCAGCAGCTTGGCCGAGGGTAACATTCAGTACTTC; J: TRBJ2-4; D: .; V: TRBV5-1; size: .
CDR3: CASSAGQEVGNSPLHF; DNA: TGTGCCAGCAGCGCGGGACAGGAGGTTGGGAATTCACCCCTCCACTTT; J: TRBJ1-6; D: TRBD1; V: TRBV9; size: .
CDR3: CSVAVGGTGANVLTF; DNA: TGCAGCGTTGCGGTGGGGGGCACTGGGGCCAACGTCCTGACTTTC; J: TRBJ2-6; D: .; V: TRBV29-1; size: .
CDR3: CSVKPGQGSNEQFF; DNA: TGCAGCGTAAAACCGGGACAGGGATCTAATGAGCAGTTCTTC; J: TRBJ2-1; D: TRBD1; V: TRBV29-1; size: few
CDR3: CASSQVGWEQFF; DNA: TGCGCCAGCAGCCAAGTGGGGTGGGAGCAGTTCTTC; J: TRBJ2-1; D: .; V: TRBV4-1; size: .
CDR3: CASSQDLGTSNPTNEKLFF; DNA: TGCGCCAGCAGCCAAGATCTCGGGACCTCGAATCCAACTAATGAAAAACTGTTTTTT; J: TRBJ1-4; D: .; V: TRBV4-1; size: few
CDR3: CASSPAAVGYGYTF; DNA: TGTGCCAGCAGCCCAGCGGCGGTCGGCTATGGCTACACCTTC; J: TRBJ1-2; D: .; V: TRBV7-3; size: .
CDR3: CSVRSGTSGRLSYNEQFF; DNA: TGCAGCGTTCGATCCGGGACTAGCGGGAGGCTCTCCTACAATGAGCAGTTCTTC; J: TRBJ2-1; D: TRBD2; V: TRBV29-1; size: few
CDR3: CASSQTAGVETQYF; DNA: TGTGCCAGCAGCCAAACAGCGGGAGTGGAGACCCAGTACTTC; J: TRBJ2-5; D: TRBD2; V: TRBV7-2; size: once
CDR3: CASSLPSKDTDTQYF; DNA: TGTGCCAGCAGCTTACCTAGCAAAGACACAGATACGCAGTATTTT; J: TRBJ2-3; D: .; V: TRBV7-9; size: .
CDR3: CASIDQRLRSTDTQYF; DNA: TGCGCCAGCATCGACCAACGTCTACGAAGCACAGATACGCAGTATTTT; J: TRBJ2-3; D: .; V: TRBV10-2; size: few
CDR3: CASSGITYEQYF; DNA: TGTGCCAGCAGTGGAATTACCTACGAGCAGTACTTC; J: TRBJ2-7; D: .; V: TRBV25-1; size: .
CDR3: CASSLAGQTFEAFF; DNA: TGTGCCAGCAGCTTAGCTGGCCAGACGTTTGAAGCTTTCTTT; J: TRBJ1-1; D: .; V: TRBV7-9; size: .
CDR3: CASSLGSLNSYEQYF; DNA: TGTGCCAGCAGCTTAGGATCTCTGAACTCCTACGAGCAGTACTTC; J: TRBJ2-7; D: .; V: TRBV7-2; size: .
CDR3: CATGSGETDTQYF; DNA: TGTGCCACCGGGAGCGGGGAGACAGATACGCAGTATTTT; J: TRBJ2-3; D: TRBD2; V: TRBV24-1; size: .